The clone carrying this TCR beta chain turned up a few times. Investigators isolated RNA and reverse transcribed it into cDNA to act as the sequencing template. Only in-frame clones appear in the TCRdb table, and some are missing; sequencing was by immunoSEQ multiplex PCR. Here the sample spans 160,000 or so clones, about 71% being singletons. This CDR3 contains 13 residues. Germline V gene data show CDR1 as SGHTA and CDR2 as FQGTGA. V dropped 2 bases and J dropped 3 bases, with 7 bases sitting between them. Regarding treatment: oral pan-JAK inhibitor, 5-10 mg twice daily. This entry comes from a study of CD8+ T cells in alopecia areata.

Sequencing used CD4+ T cells sorted from blood, obtained at week 4, from a patient treated with tofacitinib. The chain is built from TRBV7-3 and TRBJ1-2; D not certain. The source is a human donor with alopecia areata. The CDR3 nucleotides are TGTGCCAGCAGCTTAGGGCAGGACTATGGCTACACCTTC. Its protein is CASSLGQDYGYTF.